This T cell receptor (beta chain) was captured in a study of T cells in Graves' hyperthyroidism and ophthalmopathy. Overall study findings and caveats: Classification by a 13 V-J model distinguished ophthalmopathy from stable hyperthyroidism. Blood held most thyroid clonotypes expanded above 0.001 frequency.

The table lists this clonotype with many counts. Its antigen is unidentified. From RNA transcripts, TCR beta CDR3 regions were amplified. HTBI primers were employed in a first-round RT-PCR of the TCR CDR3. TCRdb ran MiXCR on the multiplex PCR reads and lists one entry per CDR3 protein. The sample holds about 590,000 distinct CDR3 sequences, around 14% seen once. The CDR3 runs to 12 residues. Germline CDR1 is SEHNR and CDR2 is FQNEAQ (reference sequence). The V gene lost 3 bases and the J gene lost 1 base, with 4 bases spanning the gap. The sequencing input was blood. This receptor was obtained from a woman younger than 45 with Graves' hyperthyroidism. The V and J genes are TRBV7-9 and TRBJ2-7, with D unclear. In DNA, the CDR3 is TGTGCCAGCAGCTTCCCTTCCTACGAGCAGTACTTC. This sequence encodes CASSFPSYEQYF.